The entry that follows covers one TCR beta chain sequence. The data were obtained in a study of control samples from healthy donors and cancer patients. Trimming pared 1 base from V and 7 bases from J, leaving 20 bases between. Germline CDR1 is LGHNA and CDR2 is YNFKEQ. The CDR3 sequence is 16 residues long. Sequencing used immunoSEQ multiplex PCR; TCRdb keeps in-frame clones, though not all of them. The data show 120,000 or so clones, with more than 80% seen just once and about two fifths held by the top ten. The V gene is TRBV4-2, the J gene TRBJ2-7, with D unresolved. The TCR originated in a man between 45 and 60 years old in good health. The specimen was blood. In DNA, the CDR3 is TGTGCCAGCAGCCAAGGGATTCTGGTCGGGCAGATTGAGCAGTACTTC. Translated: CASSQGILVGQIEQYF.